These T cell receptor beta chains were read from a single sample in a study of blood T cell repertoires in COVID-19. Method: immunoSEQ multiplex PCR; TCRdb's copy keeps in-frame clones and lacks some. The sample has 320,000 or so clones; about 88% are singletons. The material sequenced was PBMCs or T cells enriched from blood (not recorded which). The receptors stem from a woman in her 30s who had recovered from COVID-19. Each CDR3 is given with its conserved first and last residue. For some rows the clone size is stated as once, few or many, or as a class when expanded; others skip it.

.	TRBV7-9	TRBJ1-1	CASSSRQDPKTEAFF
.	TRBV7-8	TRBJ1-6	CASSLARVLDNSPLHF
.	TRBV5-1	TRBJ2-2	CASSLGDRGQHTGELFF
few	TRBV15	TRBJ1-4	CATSRLVGATNEKLFF
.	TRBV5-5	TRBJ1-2	CASSLSSQGTGYGYTF
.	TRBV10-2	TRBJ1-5	CASSDLVSGSRGQPQHF
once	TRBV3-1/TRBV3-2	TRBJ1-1	CASSQSETGQAEAFF
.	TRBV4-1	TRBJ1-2	CASSPPLGGQGLSLNYGYTF
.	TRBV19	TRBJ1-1	CASGYPGQMNTEAFF
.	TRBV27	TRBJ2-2	CASSLRGVRDTGELFF
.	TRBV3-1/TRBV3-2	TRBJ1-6	CASSQTGGHNSPLHF
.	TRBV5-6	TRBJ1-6	CASSLSGGNSPLHF
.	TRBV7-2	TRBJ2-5	CASSLARGNQETQYF
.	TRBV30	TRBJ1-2	CAWVQRSSYGYTF
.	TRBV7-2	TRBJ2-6	CASTFRAGSAGANVLTF
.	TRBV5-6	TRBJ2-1	CASSLSRGSSYNEQFF
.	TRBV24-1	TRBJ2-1	CATSDAGTGSVNEQFF
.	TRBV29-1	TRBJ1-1	CSVEWRTGANTEAFF
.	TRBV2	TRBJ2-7	CASRPVRQGYEQYF
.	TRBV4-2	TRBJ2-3	CASSQEGPTDTQYF
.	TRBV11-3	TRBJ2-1	CASSPTSGGYNEQFF
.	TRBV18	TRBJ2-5	CASSQAGSLWETQYF
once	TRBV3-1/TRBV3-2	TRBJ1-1	CASSQGGHTEAFF
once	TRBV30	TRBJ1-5	CAWSAGSEQPQHF
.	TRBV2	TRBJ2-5	CASIDRGTETQYF
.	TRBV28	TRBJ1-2	CASSHRGRRGYGYTF
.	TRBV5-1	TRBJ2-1	CASSLARENNEQFF
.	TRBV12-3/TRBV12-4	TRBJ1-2	CASTSTGRYGYTF
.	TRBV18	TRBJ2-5	CASSPLTGVVRETQYF
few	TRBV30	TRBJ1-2	CAWKIRGAGDYGYTF
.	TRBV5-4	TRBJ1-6	CASSLPEGAGSPLHF
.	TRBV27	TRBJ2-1	CASIRGGPYNEQFF
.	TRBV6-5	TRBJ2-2	CASSYSRGGGSGELFF
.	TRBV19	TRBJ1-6	CASSPRTVSPLHF
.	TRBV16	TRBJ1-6	CASSLFQGTGNSPLHF
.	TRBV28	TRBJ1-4	CASKPGGSTNEKLFF
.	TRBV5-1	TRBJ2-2	CASSNPVDIGARTGELFF
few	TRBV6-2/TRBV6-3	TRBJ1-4	CASSYEGWNEKLFF
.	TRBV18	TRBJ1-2	CASSPTGEGYGYTF
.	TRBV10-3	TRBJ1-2	CASTTGPYGYTF
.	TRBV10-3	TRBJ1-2	CAISEGPYYGYTF
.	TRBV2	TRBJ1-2	CASRFRTGRGSNYGYTF
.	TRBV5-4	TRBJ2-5	CASSPGQGIAETQYF
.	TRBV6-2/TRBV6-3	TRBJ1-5	CASSPEGPPDRGRKNQPQHF
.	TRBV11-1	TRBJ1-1	CASSTRTMGITEAFF
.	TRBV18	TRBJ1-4	CASSPPGDNEKLFF
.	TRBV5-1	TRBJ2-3	CASSLEPPGQEATDTQYF
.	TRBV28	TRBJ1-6	CASSDPPGQGANSPLHF
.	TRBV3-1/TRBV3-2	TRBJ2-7	CASEKRASGLEQYF
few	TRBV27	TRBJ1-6	CASRFQGDSPLHF
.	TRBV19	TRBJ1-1	CASLANVNTEAFF
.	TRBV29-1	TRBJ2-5	CSVATKYQETQYF
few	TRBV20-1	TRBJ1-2	CQGAHNYGYTF
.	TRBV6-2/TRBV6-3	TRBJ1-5	CASSFGQAGQPQHF
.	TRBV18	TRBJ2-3	CASSLAGGPSTDTQYF